What follows are 23 T cell receptor beta chains derived from one specimen sequenced in a study of shared clonotypes between healthy human individuals (dated by TCRdb to 2018 to 2021). Receptor amplification or capture employed the immunoSEQ multiplex PCR assay. The table was pulled from immuneACCESS by TCRdb, which kept in-frame rearrangements only. Such tables lose some clones; where checked, under half of the loss comes from unresolved V genes, and the rest has no known cause. The sample includes some 2,000,000 clones, with less than 95% observed a single time. The ten largest clones take up roughly 1% of the sample. CD8 naive samples were CD45RO-negative cells positively selected for CCR7, giving a CD45RA+CCR7+ population that excluded TemRA cells. The specimen was naive CD8+ T cells sorted from blood. Interpreted using the paper, the cell subset or site label stands for: CD45RA+CCR7+. The receptors here all came from a man aged 18 to 30 in good health.

The chain uses TRBV6-5 and TRBJ1-2; D call uncertain. Between the trimmed V and J ends, which lost 4 bases and 4 bases, there was a span of 19 bases. CDR1 is MNHEY and CDR2 is SVGAGI in the germline V gene. The CDR3 has 16 amino acids. The CDR3 reads CASSFKGLGVPYGYTF. The CDR3 bases are TGTGCCAGCAGTTTTAAGGGCCTCGGGGTCCCCTATGGCTACACCTTC.

Concerning this clone: The sample contains more than one DNA sequence encoding this CDR3. This rearrangement joins TRBV4-3 to TRBJ1-1; a possible D gene is TRBD1 (5 bases). Germline V gene data show CDR1 as LGHNA and CDR2 as YSLEER. Between the trimmed V and J ends, which lost 0 bases and 4 bases, there was a span of 12 bases. This CDR3 region has 15 residues. CDR3 sequence: CASSQDRGDGTEAFF. CDR3 bases: TGCGCCAGCAGCCAAGATCGGGGGGATGGCACTGAAGCTTTCTTT.

This clone was counted a single time. The chain couples TRBV4-1 to TRBJ1-2; TRBD1 aligns across 9 bases. The CDR3 covers 13 residues. Trimming cost V 4 bases and J 7 bases; bases outside gene matches: 4. The germline CDR1 and CDR2 sequences are MGHRA and YSYEKL. The CDR3 nucleotides are TGCGCCAGCAGCCCACAGGGGGCGCGTGGCTACACCTTC. This codes for CASSPQGARGYTF.

The J gene is TRBJ1-2, the V gene TRBV7-6, with 12 bases identical to TRBD1. V lost 4 bases and J lost 4; bases outside the gene matches: 1. This CDR3 comprises 14 residues. Germline V gives CDR1 SGHVS, CDR2 FNYEAQ. The CDR3 region is CASSSGQGAYGYTF. CDR3 nucleotides: TGTGCCAGCAGCTCGGGACAGGGGGCCTATGGCTACACCTTC.

This clone was found a few times. The CDR3 loop is CASSNTGDYGYTF. The CDR3 nucleotides read TGCGCCAGCAGCAATACAGGGGACTATGGCTACACCTTC. The chain couples TRBV5-1 to TRBJ1-2, with TRBD1 matching over 7 bases. The CDR3 contains 13 residues. V lost 4 bases to trimming and J lost 3 bases; unmatched junction nucleotides: 3. CDR1 is SGHRS, CDR2 YFSETQ, per germline.

This chain uses TRBV6-5 with TRBJ2-5; D gene uncertain. CDR1 MNHEY and CDR2 SVGAGI come from the germline V gene. The CDR3 is 13 residues long. Deletions cut 6 bases from V and 5 bases from J, with 13 bases between. As DNA, the CDR3 is TGTGCCAGCAGCCCCATCTCCCCGGAGACCCAGTACTTC. Residues: CASSPISPETQYF.

The CDR3 DNA reads TGTGCCAGCGGAGGGAGCTCCTATAATTCACCCCTCCACTTT. Amino acids: CASGGSSYNSPLHF. This chain connects TRBV27 to TRBJ1-6; the D is unclear. V was pared by 8 bases and J by 0 bases, with 8 bases between. Germline V gene sequence: CDR1 MNHEY, CDR2 SMNVEV (reference sequence). The CDR3 has 14 residues.

V is TRBV6-6 and J is TRBJ1-6; unclear D gene. The CDR3 extends over 13 amino acids. Per the germline V gene, CDR1 is MNHNY and CDR2 is SVGAGI (reference sequence). Trimming left V 8 bases short and J 8 bases short, with 13 bases between. DNA of the CDR3: TGTGCCAGCTGGGCCGGTGCCCATTCACCCCTCCACTTT. Protein: CASWAGAHSPLHF.

The chain links TRBV27 to TRBJ1-3; D gene uncertain. CDR1 is MNHEY, CDR2 SMNVEV, per germline (reference sequence). V lost 4 bases and J lost 2, with 12 bases in between. This CDR3 has 15 residues. CDR3 sequence (DNA): TGTGCCAGCAGTTCCCATTGGGGTCCTGGAAACACCATATATTTT. This gives the protein CASSSHWGPGNTIYF.

Worth noting for this clone: The sample contains more than one DNA sequence encoding this CDR3. This rearrangement joins TRBV29-1 to TRBJ2-7; 7 nucleotides agree with TRBD2. This CDR3 has 13 amino acids. J lost 1 base, V lost 1 base, and 1 base had no gene match. Germline assignment: CDR1 SQVTM and CDR2 ANQGSEA. The chain's CDR3 is CSVEAGGSYEQYF. In DNA form, the CDR3 reads TGCAGCGTTGAAGCGGGGGGTTCCTACGAGCAGTACTTC.

V is TRBV9 and J is TRBJ2-1; the match to TRBD1 covers 9 bases. Trimming cost V 4 bases and J 8 bases; bases outside gene matches: 10. The CDR3 extends over 15 amino acids. Germline values: CDR1 SGDLS, CDR2 YYNGEE. The CDR3 sequence: CASSLGGGQGYEQFF. In nucleotides, the CDR3 is TGTGCCAGCAGCCTTGGTGGGGGACAGGGATATGAGCAGTTCTTC.

Comments on this clone: This specimen includes other DNA sequences encoding the same CDR3. This sequence joins TRBV7-9 and TRBJ1-2, with D possibly matching TRBD1 (6 bases). The CDR3 sequence is 13 residues long. Germline-derived CDR1 and CDR2 are SEHNR and FQNEAQ (reference sequence). Trimming took off 3 bases at V and 6 bases at J, with 11 bases between the two ends. CDR3 loop: CASSFRGLDGYTF. CDR3 DNA: TGTGCCAGCAGCTTCAGGGGTCTCGATGGCTACACCTTC. The full variable domain, completed using reference TRBV7-9 and TRBJ1-2, is DTGVSQNPRHKITKRGQNVTFRCDPISEHNRLYWYRQTLGQGPEFLTYFQNEAQLEKSRLLSDRFSAERPKGSFSTLEIQRTEQGDSAMYLCASSFRGLDGYTFGSGTRLTVV.

The chain couples TRBV7-8 to TRBJ2-7; TRBD2 might be the D (5 bases). The CDR3 loop spans 14 amino acids. The ends were cut back, 0 bases at V and 2 bases at J, with 8 bases in the middle. In germline, CDR1 is SGHVS, CDR2 FQNEAQ. Here the CDR3 reads CASSLAGIPYEQYF. In nucleotides, the CDR3 is TGTGCCAGCAGCTTAGCCGGGATCCCCTACGAGCAGTACTTC.

The chain joins TRBV10-2 to TRBJ2-5; D ambiguous. Trimming took off 1 base at V and 2 bases at J, with 8 bases between the two ends. Germline V gives CDR1 WSHSY, CDR2 SAAADI. CDR3 length equals 14 residues. This CDR3 reads CASSELTDQETQYF. The CDR3 DNA reads TGCGCCAGCAGTGAGTTGACGGATCAAGAGACCCAGTACTTC.

The chain carries TRBV4-3 and TRBJ2-2, with 9 positions matching TRBD2. The CDR3 totals 18 residues. Germline V lookup: CDR1 LGHNA, CDR2 YSLEER. Trimming at V came to 1 base and at J to 7 bases, leaving 13 bases not matched to a gene. Here the CDR3 DNA reads TGCGCCAGCAGCCAAGGATGGTTGGCGGGAGGGCCTGGCGGGGAGCTGTTTTTT. Amino acids: CASSQGWLAGGPGGELFF.

The V call is TRBV6-6, the J call TRBJ1-6; no firm D call. This CDR3 comprises 15 residues. Trimming shortened V by 1 base and J by 7 bases, and 11 bases separated the two germline ends. CDR1 and CDR2 (germline): MNHNY, SVGAGI (reference sequence). The CDR3 sequence is CASSYYRIGNSPLHF. The CDR3 DNA reads TGTGCCAGCAGTTACTATAGGATAGGGAATTCACCCCTCCACTTT.

This chain uses TRBV13 with TRBJ2-2; possible D gene TRBD1, 6 bases. Trimming removed 5 bases from V and 7 bases from J, with 11 bases in between. The germline V gene has CDR1 PRHDT and CDR2 FYEKMQ (reference sequence). This CDR3 region has 13 residues. The CDR3 DNA reads as TGTGCCAGCAGCCAGCAGGGGTACGGGGAGCTGTTTTTT. The encoded protein is CASSQQGYGELFF.

This clone was observed a single time. J is TRBJ1-1 and V is TRBV11-2; possible D gene TRBD1, 6 bases. CDR1 is SGHAT, CDR2 FQNNGV, per germline. The CDR3 contains 16 residues. Trimming pared 1 base from V and 7 bases from J, leaving 19 bases between. CDR3 nucleotides: TGTGCCAGCAGCTTAGCCGCACAGGGAAGGGGCCTTGAAGCTTTCTTT. This codes for CASSLAAQGRGLEAFF.

The chain links TRBV4-1 to TRBJ1-1, with 11 nucleotides matching TRBD1. Germline CDR1 reads MGHRA; CDR2 reads YSYEKL. The ends lost 2 bases at V and 3 bases at J; junction bases unmatched: 11. The CDR3 totals 18 residues. CDR3 bases: TGCGCCAGCAGCCAACCGTTGGACAGGGGGCCACGGGACACTGAAGCTTTCTTT. Amino acids: CASSQPLDRGPRDTEAFF.

V gene TRBV5-1 combines with J gene TRBJ2-5; unclear D gene. The CDR3 length is 14 residues. Germline CDR1 reads SGHRS; CDR2 reads YFSETQ. The V end was cut by 0 bases, the J end by 1 base, with 7 bases between. For the CDR3, the DNA is TGCGCCAGCAGCTTGGTCACCCTCCAAGAGACCCAGTACTTC. Amino acid sequence: CASSLVTLQETQYF. Supplemented by reference TRBV5-1 and TRBJ2-5, the full variable domain reads KAGVTQTPRYLIKTRGQQVTLSCSPISGHRSVSWYQQTPGQGLQFLFEYFSETQRNKGNFPGRFSGRQFSNSRSEMNVSTLELGDSALYLCASSLVTLQETQYFGPGTRLLVL.

This chain links TRBV27 with TRBJ2-3, with D possibly matching TRBD2 (6 bases). CDR1 and CDR2 from the germline V gene are MNHEY and SMNVEV (reference sequence). Trimming pared 5 bases from V and 2 bases from J, leaving 17 bases between. This CDR3 has 16 amino acids. The CDR3 DNA sequence: TGTGCCAGCAGTGGAACGGGACTCACGAACACAGATACGCAGTATTTT. This gives the protein CASSGTGLTNTDTQYF.

The chain's CDR3 is CAWSGQDNQPQHF. The CDR3 DNA is TGTGCCTGGAGTGGCCAGGACAATCAGCCCCAGCATTTT. The V call is TRBV30, the J call TRBJ1-5; no clear D. This CDR3 region has 13 residues. Germline CDR1 GTSNPN, CDR2 SVGIG (reference sequence). V was pared by 1 base and J by 3 bases, with 7 bases between.

About this clone itself: Other nucleotide sequences in the sample specify the same CDR3. This chain uses TRBV2 with TRBJ2-7; D is possibly TRBD2 (6 bases). The germline V and J ends were trimmed by 6 bases and 0 bases, with 9 bases remaining between them. Germline V CDR1 and CDR2: SNHLY, FYNNEI. The CDR3 sequence is 13 residues long. CDR3 coding DNA: TGTGCCAGCAGCGCCGGGAGCTCCTACGAGCAGTACTTC. Translated: CASSAGSSYEQYF.